This TCR beta chain was identified in a study of blood T cell repertoires in COVID-19. Study in general: Sources were T cells, B-cell-depleted T cells, or PBMCs; the material itself was cDNA or gDNA.

Donors were grouped by their self-reported clinical history. Before being deemed recovered, Cohort 3 donors had two negative PCRs, clearance, or symptom resolution. Per germline, CDR1 SGHVS and CDR2 FQNEAQ. The CDR3 extends over 22 amino acids. The J segment lost 6 bases and the V segment lost 1 base, leaving 23 bases of the junction unmatched. In the study's own analysis: Counts of nucleated cells, estimated from reference gene primer amplification, were obtained. Assay: immunoSEQ multiplex PCR; the TCRdb copy retains only in-frame clones and omits some. V, J and clone size reflect that table, while D and trimming were determined from the DNA. The sample lists just over 300,000 clones, just over 85% occurring once.

The specimen sequenced was PBMCs or T cells enriched from blood (not recorded which). This clonotype originated in a man under 40 who had recovered from COVID-19. The V call is TRBV7-8, the J call TRBJ2-3; 12 bases map to TRBD2. The CDR3 region is CASSLGASGGARVLPIADTQYF. The DNA of the CDR3 is TGTGCCAGCAGCTTAGGGGCTAGCGGGGGGGCCCGAGTATTGCCAATTGCGGATACGCAGTATTTT.